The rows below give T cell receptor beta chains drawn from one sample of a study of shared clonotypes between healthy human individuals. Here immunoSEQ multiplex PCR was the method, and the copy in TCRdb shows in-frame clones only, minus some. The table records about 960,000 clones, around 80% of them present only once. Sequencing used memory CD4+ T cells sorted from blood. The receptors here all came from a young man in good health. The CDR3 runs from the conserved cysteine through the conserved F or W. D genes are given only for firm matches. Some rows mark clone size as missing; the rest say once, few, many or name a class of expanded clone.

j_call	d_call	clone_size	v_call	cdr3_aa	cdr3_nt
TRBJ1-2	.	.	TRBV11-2	CASSLPGAGFNGYTF	TGTGCCAGCAGCTTACCGGGGGCTGGGTTTAATGGCTACACCTTC
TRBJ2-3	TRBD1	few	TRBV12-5	CASGPGQGGDTQYF	TGTGCTAGTGGTCCCGGACAGGGTGGAGATACGCAGTATTTT
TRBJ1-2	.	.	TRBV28	CATSSGNYGYTF	TGTGCCACCTCGTCCGGAAACTATGGCTACACCTTC
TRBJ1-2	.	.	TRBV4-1	CASSQDVGGSLYGYTF	TGCGCCAGCAGCCAAGATGTCGGGGGAAGCCTCTATGGCTACACCTTC
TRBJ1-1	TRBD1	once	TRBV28	CASSATGDAAEAFF	TGTGCCAGCAGCGCAACAGGGGATGCCGCTGAAGCTTTCTTT
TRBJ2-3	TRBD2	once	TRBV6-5	CASVSGGAEDTQYF	TGTGCCAGTGTTAGCGGGGGGGCCGAAGATACGCAGTATTTT
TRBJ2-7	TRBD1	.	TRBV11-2	CASSLSGTGIYEQYF	TGTGCCAGCAGCTTATCCGGGACAGGGATCTACGAGCAGTACTTC
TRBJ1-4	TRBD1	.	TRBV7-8	CASSMQGALNEKLFF	TGTGCCAGCAGCATGCAGGGGGCATTGAATGAAAAACTGTTTTTT
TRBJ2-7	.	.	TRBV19	CASSINGGTYSYEQYF	TGTGCCAGTAGTATAAACGGCGGGACCTACTCCTACGAGCAGTACTTC
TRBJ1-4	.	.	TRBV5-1	CASSRADNEKLFF	TGCGCCAGCAGTAGGGCTGACAATGAAAAACTGTTTTTT
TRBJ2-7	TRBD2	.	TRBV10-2	CASTSHASGRAYEQYF	TGCGCCAGCACCTCACACGCGAGCGGGAGGGCCTACGAGCAGTACTTC
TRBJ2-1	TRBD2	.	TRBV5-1	CASSLRLAGGYNEQFF	TGCGCCAGCAGCTTGCGTCTAGCGGGAGGGTACAATGAGCAGTTCTTC
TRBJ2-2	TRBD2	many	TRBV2	CASSFQTSVTGELFF	TGTGCCAGCAGCTTTCAGACTAGCGTCACCGGGGAGCTGTTTTTT
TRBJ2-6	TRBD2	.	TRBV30	CAWSGVGLVGGANVLTF	TGTGCCTGGAGTGGAGTTGGACTAGTAGGTGGGGCCAACGTCCTGACTTTC
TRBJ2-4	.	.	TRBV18	CASSQEQVAKNIQYF	TGTGCCAGCTCACAGGAACAAGTGGCCAAAAACATTCAGTACTTC
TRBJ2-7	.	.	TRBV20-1	CSARKGAEQYF	TGCAGTGCTAGAAAAGGGGCCGAGCAGTACTTC
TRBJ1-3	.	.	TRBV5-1	CASSLGSAAGNTIYF	TGCGCCAGCAGCTTGGGCTCGGCAGCAGGAAACACCATATATTTT
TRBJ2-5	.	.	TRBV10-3	CAISAPSTWETQYF	TGTGCCATCAGTGCTCCCAGCACGTGGGAGACCCAGTACTTC
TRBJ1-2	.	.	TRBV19	CASIRGAGSFGGYTF	TGTGCCAGTATCAGGGGAGCAGGGAGTTTTGGTGGCTACACCTTC
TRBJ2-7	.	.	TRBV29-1	CSVARQDYEQYF	TGCAGCGTTGCGCGACAGGACTACGAGCAGTACTTC
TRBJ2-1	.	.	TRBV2	CASSEADGQTYNEQFF	TGTGCCAGCAGCGAAGCCGACGGACAGACCTACAATGAGCAGTTCTTC
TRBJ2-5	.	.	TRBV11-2	CASSHRETQYF	TGTGCCAGCAGCCACCGGGAGACCCAGTACTTC